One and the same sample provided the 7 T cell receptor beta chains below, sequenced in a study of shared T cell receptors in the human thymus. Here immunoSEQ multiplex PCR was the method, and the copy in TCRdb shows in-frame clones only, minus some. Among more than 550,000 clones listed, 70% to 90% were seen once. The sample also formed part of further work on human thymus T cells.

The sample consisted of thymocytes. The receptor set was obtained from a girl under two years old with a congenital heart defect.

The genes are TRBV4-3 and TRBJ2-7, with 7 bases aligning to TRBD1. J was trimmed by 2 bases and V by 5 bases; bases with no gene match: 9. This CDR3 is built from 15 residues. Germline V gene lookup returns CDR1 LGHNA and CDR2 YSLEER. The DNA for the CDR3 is TGCGCCAGCAGCTCAACCGGGACAGCAACCTACGAGCAGTACTTC. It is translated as CASSSTGTATYEQYF.

The CDR3 sequence is CASSLAAGVPYGYTF. The CDR3 bases are TGTGCCAGCAGCTTAGCGGCAGGGGTCCCCTATGGCTACACCTTC. This chain uses TRBV7-8 with TRBJ1-2, with a tentative D call TRBD1 (6 bases). The V gene's germline CDR1 is SGHVS and CDR2 FQNEAQ. V lost 0 bases and J 4 bases, leaving 12 bases between the germline ends. The CDR3 extends over 15 amino acids.

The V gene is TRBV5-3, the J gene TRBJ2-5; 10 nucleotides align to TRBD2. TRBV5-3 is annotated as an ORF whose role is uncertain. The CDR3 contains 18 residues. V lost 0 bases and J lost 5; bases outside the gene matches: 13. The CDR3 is CARSLEGETSGAAETQYF. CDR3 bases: TGTGCCAGAAGCTTGGAGGGTGAAACTAGCGGGGCGGCGGAGACCCAGTACTTC.

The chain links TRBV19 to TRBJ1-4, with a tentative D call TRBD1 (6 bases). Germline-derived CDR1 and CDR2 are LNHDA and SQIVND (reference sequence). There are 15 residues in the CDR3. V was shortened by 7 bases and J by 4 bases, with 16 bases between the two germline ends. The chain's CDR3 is CASTHPDSNNEKLFF. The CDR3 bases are TGTGCCAGTACTCACCCGGACAGCAATAATGAAAAACTGTTTTTT.

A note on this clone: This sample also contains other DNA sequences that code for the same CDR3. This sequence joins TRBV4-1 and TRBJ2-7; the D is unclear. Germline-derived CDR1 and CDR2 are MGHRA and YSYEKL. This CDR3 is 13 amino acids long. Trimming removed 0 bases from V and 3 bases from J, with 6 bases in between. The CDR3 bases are TGCGCCAGCAGCCAAGAAAGAGGCTACGAGCAGTACTTC. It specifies CASSQERGYEQYF.

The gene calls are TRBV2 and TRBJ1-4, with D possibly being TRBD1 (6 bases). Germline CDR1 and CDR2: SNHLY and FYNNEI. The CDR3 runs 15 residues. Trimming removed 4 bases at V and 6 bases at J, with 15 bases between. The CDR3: CASSGPDSWDEKLFF. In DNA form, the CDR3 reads TGTGCCAGCAGTGGGCCGGACAGCTGGGATGAAAAACTGTTTTTT.

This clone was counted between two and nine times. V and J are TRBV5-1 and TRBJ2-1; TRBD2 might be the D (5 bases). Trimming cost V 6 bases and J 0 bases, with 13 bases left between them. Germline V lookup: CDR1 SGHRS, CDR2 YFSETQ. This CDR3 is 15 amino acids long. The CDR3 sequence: CASIPSGSSYNEQFF. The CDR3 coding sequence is TGCGCCAGCATTCCGAGTGGGAGCTCCTACAATGAGCAGTTCTTC.